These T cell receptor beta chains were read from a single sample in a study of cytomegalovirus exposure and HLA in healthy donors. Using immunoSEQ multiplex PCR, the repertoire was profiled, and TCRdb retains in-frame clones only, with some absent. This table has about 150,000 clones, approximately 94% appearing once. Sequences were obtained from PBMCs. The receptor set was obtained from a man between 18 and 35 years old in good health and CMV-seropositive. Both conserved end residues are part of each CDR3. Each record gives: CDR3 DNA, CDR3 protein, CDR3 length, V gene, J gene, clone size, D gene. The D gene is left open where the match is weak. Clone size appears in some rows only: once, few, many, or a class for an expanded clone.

cdr3_nt: TGCAGCGTTTGGACAGACATGAACACTGAAGCTTTCTTT; cdr3_aa: CSVWTDMNTEAFF; cdr3_length: 13; v_call: TRBV29-1; j_call: TRBJ1-1; clone_size: NA; d_call: NA
cdr3_nt: TGTGCCAGCAGTTACGGGGCGGAGCGGGAGGGCCCGACCAAGGAGACCCAGTACTTC; cdr3_aa: CASSYGAEREGPTKETQYF; cdr3_length: 19; v_call: TRBV6-7; j_call: TRBJ2-5; clone_size: NA; d_call: TRBD2
cdr3_nt: TGCGCCAGCAGCTATGGGACAGGGAATGCCGGGGAGCTGTTTTTT; cdr3_aa: CASSYGTGNAGELFF; cdr3_length: 15; v_call: TRBV4-1; j_call: TRBJ2-2; clone_size: NA; d_call: TRBD1
cdr3_nt: TGCGCCAGCAGCTCCGGGGGGATTAACATGAACACTGAAGCTTTCTTT; cdr3_aa: CASSSGGINMNTEAFF; cdr3_length: 16; v_call: TRBV5-1; j_call: TRBJ1-1; clone_size: NA; d_call: NA
cdr3_nt: TGTGCCAGCAGCTTTTTACTAGCGGGAGGGTACAATGAGCAGTTCTTC; cdr3_aa: CASSFLLAGGYNEQFF; cdr3_length: 16; v_call: TRBV11-2; j_call: TRBJ2-1; clone_size: NA; d_call: TRBD2
cdr3_nt: TGTGCCAGCAGCGTAGGGGGGCATCAGCCCCAGCATTTT; cdr3_aa: CASSVGGHQPQHF; cdr3_length: 13; v_call: TRBV9; j_call: TRBJ1-5; clone_size: NA; d_call: NA
cdr3_nt: TGTGCCAGCAGCTTAGTGGGCGGGAGGATATCCTACGAGCAGTACTTC; cdr3_aa: CASSLVGGRISYEQYF; cdr3_length: 16; v_call: TRBV7-6; j_call: TRBJ2-7; clone_size: NA; d_call: TRBD2
cdr3_nt: TGTGCCAGCAGCGATCCGACTAGCGGGTATCTCAATGAGCAGTTCTTC; cdr3_aa: CASSDPTSGYLNEQFF; cdr3_length: 16; v_call: TRBV9; j_call: TRBJ2-1; clone_size: NA; d_call: TRBD2
cdr3_nt: TGCAGCGGTAAAACAAATGAGCAGTTCTTC; cdr3_aa: CSGKTNEQFF; cdr3_length: 10; v_call: TRBV29-1; j_call: TRBJ2-1; clone_size: NA; d_call: NA
cdr3_nt: TGTGCCAGCATCCAACCCATAGCGGGAGGGCCGAGTAAAGATACGCAGTATTTT; cdr3_aa: CASIQPIAGGPSKDTQYF; cdr3_length: 18; v_call: TRBV28; j_call: TRBJ2-3; clone_size: once; d_call: TRBD2
cdr3_nt: TGTGCCAGCAGCCCCCCAGGGAGGGTTGGAAACACCATATATTTT; cdr3_aa: CASSPPGRVGNTIYF; cdr3_length: 15; v_call: TRBV28; j_call: TRBJ1-3; clone_size: NA; d_call: NA
cdr3_nt: TGTGCCTGGAGTGTACAGGGGGCGGGTGAGCAGTACTTC; cdr3_aa: CAWSVQGAGEQYF; cdr3_length: 13; v_call: TRBV30; j_call: TRBJ2-7; clone_size: NA; d_call: TRBD1
cdr3_nt: TGTGCCAGCAGCTTCGGAGGCCCAGATACGCAGTATTTT; cdr3_aa: CASSFGGPDTQYF; cdr3_length: 13; v_call: TRBV7-2; j_call: TRBJ2-3; clone_size: NA; d_call: NA
cdr3_nt: TGTGCCTGGAGTGTTGGAATAGAGGATGGCTACACCTTC; cdr3_aa: CAWSVGIEDGYTF; cdr3_length: 13; v_call: TRBV30; j_call: TRBJ1-2; clone_size: NA; d_call: NA
cdr3_nt: TGTGCCAGCAGCGTTAGCGAGGAGCTCCAAGAGACCCAGTACTTC; cdr3_aa: CASSVSEELQETQYF; cdr3_length: 15; v_call: TRBV28; j_call: TRBJ2-5; clone_size: NA; d_call: NA
cdr3_nt: TGTGCCAGCAGCTTGAAGACAGGCACGAACACTGAAGCTTTCTTT; cdr3_aa: CASSLKTGTNTEAFF; cdr3_length: 15; v_call: TRBV5-4; j_call: TRBJ1-1; clone_size: NA; d_call: NA
cdr3_nt: TGTGCCAGTCCAGGGACTAGCGGGAGTGCTGAGCAGTTCTTC; cdr3_aa: CASPGTSGSAEQFF; cdr3_length: 14; v_call: TRBV2; j_call: TRBJ2-1; clone_size: NA; d_call: TRBD2